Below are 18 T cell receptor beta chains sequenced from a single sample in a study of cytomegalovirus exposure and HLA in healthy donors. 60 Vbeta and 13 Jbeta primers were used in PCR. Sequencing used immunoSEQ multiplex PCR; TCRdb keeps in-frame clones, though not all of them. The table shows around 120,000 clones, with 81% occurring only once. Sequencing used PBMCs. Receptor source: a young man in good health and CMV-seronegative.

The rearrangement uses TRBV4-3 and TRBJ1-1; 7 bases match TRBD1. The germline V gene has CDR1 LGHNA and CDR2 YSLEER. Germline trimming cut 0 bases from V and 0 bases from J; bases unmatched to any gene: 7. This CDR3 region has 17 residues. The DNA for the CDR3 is TGCGCCAGCAGCCAAGATTCGACAGGGCAGATGAACACTGAAGCTTTCTTT. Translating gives CASSQDSTGQMNTEAFF.

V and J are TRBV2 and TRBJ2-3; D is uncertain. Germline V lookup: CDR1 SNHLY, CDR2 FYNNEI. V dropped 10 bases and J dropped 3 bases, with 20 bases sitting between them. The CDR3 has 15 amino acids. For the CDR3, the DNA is TGTGCCACCCTCATTCGAATGGCTCCTACAGATACGCAGTATTTT. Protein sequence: CATLIRMAPTDTQYF.

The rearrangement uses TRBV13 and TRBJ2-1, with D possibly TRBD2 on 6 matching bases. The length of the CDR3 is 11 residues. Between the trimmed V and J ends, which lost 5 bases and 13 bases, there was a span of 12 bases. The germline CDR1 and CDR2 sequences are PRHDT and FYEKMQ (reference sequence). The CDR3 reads CASSAGTRQFF. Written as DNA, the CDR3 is TGTGCCAGCAGCGCTGGGACTCGACAGTTCTTC. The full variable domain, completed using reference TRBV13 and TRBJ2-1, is AAGVIQSPRHLIKEKRETATLKCYPIPRHDTVYWYQQGPGQDPQFLISFYEKMQSDKGSIPDRFSAQQFSDYHSELNMSSLELGDSALYFCASSAGTRQFFGPGTRLTVL.

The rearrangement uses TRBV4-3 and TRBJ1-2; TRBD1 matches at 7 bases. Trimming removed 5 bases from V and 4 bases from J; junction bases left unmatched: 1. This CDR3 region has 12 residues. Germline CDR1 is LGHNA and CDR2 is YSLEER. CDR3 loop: CASSNRGYGYTF. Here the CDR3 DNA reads TGCGCCAGCAGCAACAGGGGCTATGGCTACACCTTC.

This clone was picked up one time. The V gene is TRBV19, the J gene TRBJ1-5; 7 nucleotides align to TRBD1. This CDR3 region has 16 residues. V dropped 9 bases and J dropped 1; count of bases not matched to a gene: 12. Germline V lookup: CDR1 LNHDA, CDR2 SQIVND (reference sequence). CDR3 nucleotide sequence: TGTGCCAGCAGAAAATACGGGACAGAAAGCAATCAGCCCCAGCATTTT. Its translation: CASRKYGTESNQPQHF.

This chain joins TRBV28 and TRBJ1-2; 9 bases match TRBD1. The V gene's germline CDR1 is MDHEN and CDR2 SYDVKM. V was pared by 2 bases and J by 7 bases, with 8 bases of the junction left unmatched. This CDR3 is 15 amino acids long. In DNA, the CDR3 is TGTGCCAGCAGTTTACTACCGGGACAGGGTTTTGGCTACACCTTC. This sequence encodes CASSLLPGQGFGYTF.

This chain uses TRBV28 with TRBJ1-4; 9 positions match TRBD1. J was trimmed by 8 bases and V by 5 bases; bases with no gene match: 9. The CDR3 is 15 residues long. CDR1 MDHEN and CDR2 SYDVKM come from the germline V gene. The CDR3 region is CASSEKQGAMEKLFF. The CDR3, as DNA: TGTGCCAGCAGTGAGAAACAGGGGGCTATGGAAAAACTGTTTTTT.

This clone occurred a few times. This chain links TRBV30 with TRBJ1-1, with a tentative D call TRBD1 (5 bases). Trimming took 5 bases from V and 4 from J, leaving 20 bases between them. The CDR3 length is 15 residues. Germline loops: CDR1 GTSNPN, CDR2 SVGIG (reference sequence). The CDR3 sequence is CAWETAPMRSTEAFF. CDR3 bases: TGTGCCTGGGAGACAGCCCCCATGAGGAGCACTGAAGCTTTCTTT.

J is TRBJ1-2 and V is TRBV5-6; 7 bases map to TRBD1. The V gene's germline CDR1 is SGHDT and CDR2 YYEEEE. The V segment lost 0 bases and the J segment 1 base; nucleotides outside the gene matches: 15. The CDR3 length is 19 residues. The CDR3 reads CASSLGTGQIFSINYGYTF. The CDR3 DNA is TGTGCCAGCAGCTTGGGAACGGGACAGATATTTTCTATTAACTATGGCTACACCTTC.

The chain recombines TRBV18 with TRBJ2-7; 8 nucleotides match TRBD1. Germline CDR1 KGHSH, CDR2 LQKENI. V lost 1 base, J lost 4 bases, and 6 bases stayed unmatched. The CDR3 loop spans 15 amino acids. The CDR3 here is CASSPLRQGLYEQYF. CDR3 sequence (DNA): TGTGCCAGCTCACCACTGCGACAGGGGCTATACGAGCAGTACTTC.

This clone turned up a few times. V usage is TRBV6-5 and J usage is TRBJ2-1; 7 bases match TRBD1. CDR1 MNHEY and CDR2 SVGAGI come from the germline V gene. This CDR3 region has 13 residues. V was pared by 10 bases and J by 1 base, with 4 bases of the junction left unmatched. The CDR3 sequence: CATSTGSYNEQFF. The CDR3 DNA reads TGTGCCACCTCGACAGGGTCCTACAATGAGCAGTTCTTC.

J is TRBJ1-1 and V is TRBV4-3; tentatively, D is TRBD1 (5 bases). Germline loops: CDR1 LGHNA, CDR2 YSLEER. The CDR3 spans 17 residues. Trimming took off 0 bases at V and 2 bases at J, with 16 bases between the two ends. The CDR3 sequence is CASSQDMRLGGNTEAFF. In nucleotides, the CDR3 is TGCGCCAGCAGCCAAGATATGAGGCTGGGGGGTAACACTGAAGCTTTCTTT.

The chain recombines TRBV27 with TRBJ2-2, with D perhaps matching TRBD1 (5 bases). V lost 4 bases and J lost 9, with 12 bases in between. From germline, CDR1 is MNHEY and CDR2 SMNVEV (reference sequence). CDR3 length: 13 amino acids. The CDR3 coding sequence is TGTGCCAGCAGTTCGCTCTCAGGGAGGGAGCTGTTTTTT. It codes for CASSSLSGRELFF.

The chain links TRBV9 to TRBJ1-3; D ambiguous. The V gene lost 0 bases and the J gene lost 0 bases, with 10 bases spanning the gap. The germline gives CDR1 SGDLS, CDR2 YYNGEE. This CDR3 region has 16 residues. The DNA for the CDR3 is TGTGCCAGCAGCGTAGACCCCTCACTCTCTGGAAACACCATATATTTT. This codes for CASSVDPSLSGNTIYF.

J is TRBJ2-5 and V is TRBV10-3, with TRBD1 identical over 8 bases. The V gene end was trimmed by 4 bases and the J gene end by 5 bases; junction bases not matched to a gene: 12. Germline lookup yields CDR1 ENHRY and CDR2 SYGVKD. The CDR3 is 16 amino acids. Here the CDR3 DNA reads TGTGCCATCAGTGCCGGGAGACAGGGGACTCCGGAGACCCAGTACTTC. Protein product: CAISAGRQGTPETQYF.

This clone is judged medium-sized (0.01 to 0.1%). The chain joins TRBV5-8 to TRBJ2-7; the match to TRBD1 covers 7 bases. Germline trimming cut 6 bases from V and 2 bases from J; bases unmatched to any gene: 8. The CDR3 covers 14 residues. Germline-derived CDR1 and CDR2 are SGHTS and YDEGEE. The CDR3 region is CASNKRGQTYEQYF. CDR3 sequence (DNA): TGTGCCAGCAATAAACGGGGACAGACCTACGAGCAGTACTTC. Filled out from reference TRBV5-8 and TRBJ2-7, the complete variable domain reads EAGVTQSPTHLIKTRGQQATLRCSPISGHTSVYWYQQALGLGLQFLLWYDEGEERNRGNFPPRFSGRQFPNYSSELNVNALELEDSALYLCASNKRGQTYEQYFGPGTRLTVT.

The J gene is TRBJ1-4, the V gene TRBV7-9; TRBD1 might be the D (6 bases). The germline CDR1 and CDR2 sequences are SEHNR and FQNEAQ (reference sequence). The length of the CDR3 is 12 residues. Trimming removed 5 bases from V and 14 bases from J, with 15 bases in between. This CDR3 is CASSSRGTFLFF. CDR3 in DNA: TGTGCCAGCAGCAGTAGAGGGACATTTCTGTTTTTT.

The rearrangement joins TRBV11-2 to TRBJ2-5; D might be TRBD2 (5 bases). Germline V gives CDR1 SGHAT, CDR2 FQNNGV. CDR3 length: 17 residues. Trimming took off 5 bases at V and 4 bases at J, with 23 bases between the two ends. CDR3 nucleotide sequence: TGTGCCAGCAGCGGAAAGGAGGTCAAGGGATGGATAGAGACCCAGTACTTC. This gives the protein CASSGKEVKGWIETQYF.